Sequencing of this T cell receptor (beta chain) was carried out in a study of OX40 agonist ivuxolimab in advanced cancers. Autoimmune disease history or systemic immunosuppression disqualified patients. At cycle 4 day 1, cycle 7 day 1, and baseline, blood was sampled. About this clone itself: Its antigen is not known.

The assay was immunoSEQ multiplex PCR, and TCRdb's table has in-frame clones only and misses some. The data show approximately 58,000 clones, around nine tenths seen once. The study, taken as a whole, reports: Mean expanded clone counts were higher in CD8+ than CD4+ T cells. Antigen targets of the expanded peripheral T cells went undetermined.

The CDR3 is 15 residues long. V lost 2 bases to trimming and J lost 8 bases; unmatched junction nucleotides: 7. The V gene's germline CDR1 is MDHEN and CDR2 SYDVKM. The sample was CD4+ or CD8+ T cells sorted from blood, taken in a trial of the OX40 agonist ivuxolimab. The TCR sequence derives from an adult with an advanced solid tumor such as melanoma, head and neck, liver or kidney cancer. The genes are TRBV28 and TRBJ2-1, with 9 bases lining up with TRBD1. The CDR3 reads CASSLPGQGIHEQFF. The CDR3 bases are TGTGCCAGCAGTTTACCGGGACAGGGCATCCATGAGCAGTTCTTC.